Listed here is a single T cell receptor beta chain. Its antigen is currently not known. Base qualities are not at hand, and no much larger clone is one base apart. The TCR beta CDR3 regions were amplified from the RNA transcripts. The first round of RT-PCR for the TCR CDR3 was performed with the HTBI primer set and the Qiagen OneStep RT-PCR kit. Libraries were constructed in a second round of multiplex PCR, after which size selection and purification were carried out. The libraries were sequenced on an Illumina HiSeq2000 using paired-end 100 bp reads. The paper's processing steps were these. SOAPnuke was used to process the raw data, removing reads that contained adapters or uncalled bases, had a mean Phred below 15, or lacked an exact match to the constant primer or identifier. COPE v1.2.5 was used to merge the high-quality paired reads, and each unique nucleotide sequence was defined as a clonotype. MiTCR v1.1 was used to align clonotypes to the IMGT TRBV, TRBD and TRBJ reference segments. The analysis was restricted to V-J combinations with a frequency above 0.0001, which together covered about 99% of the repertoires. The TCS score was defined as the ratio of F50 (clonal expansion) to E x V (chaos), calculated using BLOSUM62-based TCRdist between CDR3 peptides within each V-J. Welch's t-statistics and random forest reduced 514 V-J features to around 14, which were used in a naive Bayes classifier (R e1071). TCRdb ran its own pipeline on the public reads, namely fastp trimming at Q25 and MiXCR clone calling, and kept in-frame beta chains. Duplicate CDR3 protein sequences are folded into a single record with the most common DNA and genes. The V and J calls and clone size are TCRdb's, not the authors'. Present in this sample are fewer than 750,000 distinct CDR3 sequences, about 15% of which were seen just once. Jointly, the top ten make up around 13% of the sample.

These data are taken from a study of T cells in Graves' hyperthyroidism and ophthalmopathy (dated by TCRdb to 2018 to 2020). In the study overall: Peripheral blood samples were taken at the time of initial diagnosis, prior to any treatment. Thyroid tissue and blood T-cell repertoires from about six Graves' hyperthyroidism patients were also compared in the study. TCR V-J signatures able to tell the groups apart were searched for in a discovery cohort of 100 patients, of whom more than 40 had Graves' ophthalmopathy and roughly 59 had stable Graves' hyperthyroidism. An independent validation cohort of under 20 hyperthyroidism patients and roughly 16 patients who later progressed to ophthalmopathy tested prospective prediction of ophthalmopathy. Following sampling, methimazole starting at 30 mg daily was given to hyperthyroidism patients, and high-dose intravenous methylprednisolone was given to ophthalmopathy patients. The 80 to 100 discovery patients were randomly divided into training and test sets at a 7:3 ratio. The paper describes TCR Vbeta CDR3 sequencing of roughly 130 peripheral blood samples, made up of 43 ophthalmopathy patients, roughly 72 hyperthyroidism patients and about 17 progressor patients. On the study overall, not on this receptor specifically: A 13 V-J signature model separated ophthalmopathy from stable hyperthyroidism, with about 88% sensitivity and 81% to 82% specificity in cross-validation and 80%/75% in testing. In validation, the model predicted progression to ophthalmopathy with over 60% sensitivity and 72.22% specificity, a median of approximately 6.7 months before onset. Most expanded thyroid clonotypes (frequency above 0.001) were also detected in blood, a finding suggesting that blood repertoires may reflect thyroid immune responses. No statistical method was used to fix the sample size in advance, and group allocation was not hidden from the investigators.

Ophthalmopathy patients had moderately to severely active disease, Clinical Activity Score of at least 3, NOSPECS grade of at least 4, and duration under 3 months. Patients with uncontrolled infections, other autoimmune diseases, pregnancy or lactation were excluded. Clinical symptoms, serum thyroxine and TRAb, thyroid ultrasound, and orbital computed tomography formed the basis for the diagnoses. Ficoll-Paque density gradient centrifugation was used to isolate PBMCs from 10 ml of fresh peripheral blood. Total RNA was extracted using Trizol reagent, and RNA quality was assessed on an Agilent 2100 Bioanalyzer. V ends up 5 bases short and J 2 bases short, with an unmatched junction base count of 5. Via the germline V gene (reference sequence), CDR1 is DFQATT and CDR2 SNEGSKA. The CDR3 contains 13 residues, cysteine and phenylalanine counted. Only CDR3 DNA is held: 39 bases, read in frame from base 1.

The sequence was obtained from a woman between 50 and 59 years old with Graves' ophthalmopathy. The sequencing input was blood. The chain links TRBV20-1 with TRBJ2-7; the junction holds 8 bases that match TRBD2. The CDR3 region has the sequence CSAERGTAYEQYF. The DNA reads TGCAGTGCTGAGCGGGGGACGGCCTACGAGCAGTACTTC.